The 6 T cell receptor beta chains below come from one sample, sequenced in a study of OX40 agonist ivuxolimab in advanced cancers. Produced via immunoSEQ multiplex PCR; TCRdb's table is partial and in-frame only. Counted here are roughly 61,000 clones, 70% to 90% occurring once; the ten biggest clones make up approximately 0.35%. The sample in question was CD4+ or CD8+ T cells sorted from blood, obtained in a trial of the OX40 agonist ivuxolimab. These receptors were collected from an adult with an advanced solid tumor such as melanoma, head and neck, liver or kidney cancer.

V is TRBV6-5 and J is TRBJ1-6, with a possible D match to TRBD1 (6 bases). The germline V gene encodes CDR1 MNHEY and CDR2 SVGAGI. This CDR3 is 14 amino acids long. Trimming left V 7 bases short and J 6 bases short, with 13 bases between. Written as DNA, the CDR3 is TGTGCCAGCACCACCACAGGGATTAATTCACCCCTCCACTTT. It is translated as CASTTTGINSPLHF.

CDR3 in DNA: TGTGCCAGCAGCTCCTCCGGGACAGTCCAAGAGACCCAGTACTTC. Its translation: CASSSSGTVQETQYF. The chain uses TRBV5-6 and TRBJ2-5, with TRBD1 identical over 7 bases. V gave up 3 bases and J gave up 1 base; unmatched junction bases: 6. The CDR3 has 15 amino acids. From germline, CDR1 is SGHDT and CDR2 YYEEEE.

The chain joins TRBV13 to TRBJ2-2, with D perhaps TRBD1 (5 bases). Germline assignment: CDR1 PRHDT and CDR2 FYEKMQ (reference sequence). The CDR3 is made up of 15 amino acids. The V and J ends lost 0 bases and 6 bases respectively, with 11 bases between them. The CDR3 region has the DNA TGTGCCAGCAGCTTAGGGCAGGGATCAGCCGGGGAGCTGTTTTTT. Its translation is CASSLGQGSAGELFF.

CDR3 in DNA: TGTGCCAGCAGTTCTACGAACAATCAGCCCCAGCATTTT. Protein: CASSSTNNQPQHF. The V call is TRBV27, the J call TRBJ1-5; no firm D call. This CDR3 spans 13 amino acids. Germline V gene sequence: CDR1 MNHEY, CDR2 SMNVEV (reference sequence). V gave up 4 bases and J gave up 3 bases, with 7 bases separating them.

The CDR3 is CASSLVIRGVSAFF. The DNA for the CDR3 is TGTGCCAGCAGCTTAGTCATTCGCGGGGTGTCAGCTTTCTTT. V is TRBV7-2 and J is TRBJ1-1; D unresolved. Trimming removed 1 base at V and 10 bases at J, with 16 bases between. CDR1 is SGHTA, CDR2 FQGNSA, per germline. This CDR3 is 14 amino acids long.

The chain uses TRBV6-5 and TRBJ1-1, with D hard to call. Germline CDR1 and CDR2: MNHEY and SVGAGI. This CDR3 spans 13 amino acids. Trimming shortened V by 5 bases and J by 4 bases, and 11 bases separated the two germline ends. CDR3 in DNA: TGTGCCAGCAGTCCACACGATCTCACTGAAGCTTTCTTT. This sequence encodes CASSPHDLTEAFF.